Below are 21 T cell receptor beta chains sequenced from a single sample in a study of blood T cell repertoires in COVID-19. Here immunoSEQ multiplex PCR was the method, and the copy in TCRdb shows in-frame clones only, minus some. The data contain tens of thousands of clones, 84% of them singletons. Sequences were obtained from peripheral blood. The receptors were gathered from a man in his fifties or sixties with acute or convalescent COVID-19.

The chain carries TRBV13 and TRBJ1-2, with 7 bases aligning to TRBD1. Germline V gene lookup returns CDR1 PRHDT and CDR2 FYEKMQ (reference sequence). V lost 5 bases and J lost 5; bases outside the gene matches: 8. The length of the CDR3 is 14 residues. CDR3 sequence (DNA): TGTGCCAGCAGCACCGACAGGGCGCTTTATGGCTACACCTTC. Translating it yields CASSTDRALYGYTF.

The J gene is TRBJ1-1, the V gene TRBV24-1; tentatively, D is TRBD1 (5 bases). The V gene's germline CDR1 is KGHDR and CDR2 SFDVKD. Trimming took 3 bases from V and 4 from J, leaving 8 bases between them. The CDR3 spans 13 residues. The CDR3 nucleotides read TGTGCCACCAGTGATGGGACTGCCACTGAAGCTTTCTTT. This translates into CATSDGTATEAFF.

This chain joins TRBV12-3 or TRBV12-4 and TRBJ2-2; no clear D gene. The CDR3 loop spans 13 amino acids. Trimming took off 3 bases at V and 6 bases at J, with 8 bases between the two ends. CDR3 nucleotides: TGTGCCAGCAGTTTGGCAGGTCCCGGGGAGCTGTTTTTT. The encoded protein is CASSLAGPGELFF.

The genes are TRBV12-5 and TRBJ1-1; the D is unclear. Germline V lookup: CDR1 LGHNT, CDR2 FRNRAP. This CDR3 spans 13 amino acids. V was trimmed by 2 bases and J by 4 bases, leaving 8 bases between them. The CDR3 bases are TGTGCTAGTGGTTTGTGGAGGGCCACTGAAGCTTTCTTT. Protein: CASGLWRATEAFF.

The genes are TRBV10-3 and TRBJ1-3; D possibly corresponds to TRBD1 (5 bases). Germline V gene sequence: CDR1 ENHRY, CDR2 SYGVKD. CDR3 size: 18 residues. Trimming took 0 bases from V and 0 from J, leaving 15 bases between them. The CDR3 bases are TGTGCCATCAGTGAGTCGCAGGGCTTCCCGAGCTCTGGAAACACCATATATTTT. Its protein is CAISESQGFPSSGNTIYF.

This CDR3 is CASSWITGMNTEAFF. The CDR3 bases are TGCGCCAGCAGCTGGATTACAGGGATGAACACTGAAGCTTTCTTT. The V gene is TRBV5-1, the J gene TRBJ1-1; weak D call: TRBD1 (6 bases). V gave up 3 bases and J gave up 0 bases, with 12 bases separating them. CDR3 length: 15 residues. Germline-derived CDR1 and CDR2 are SGHRS and YFSETQ.

This clone was detected ten times or more. This chain links TRBV29-1 with TRBJ1-3, with D maybe TRBD1 (5 bases). CDR3 size: 16 residues. The V gene lost 7 bases and the J gene lost 1 base, with 20 bases spanning the gap. The germline V gene encodes CDR1 SQVTM and CDR2 ANQGSEA. CDR3: CSAWEVLGDSGNTIYF. For the CDR3, the DNA is TGCAGCGCCTGGGAGGTTTTAGGGGATTCTGGAAACACCATATATTTT.

The rearrangement joins TRBV9 to TRBJ2-5; 8 positions match TRBD2. V shed 0 bases, J shed 5 bases, and the junction held 9 bases outside the gene matches. The CDR3 sequence is 16 residues long. The germline gives CDR1 SGDLS, CDR2 YYNGEE. Here the CDR3 reads CASSVATAGARETQYF. The CDR3 DNA reads as TGTGCCAGCAGCGTAGCTACAGCGGGGGCCAGGGAGACCCAGTACTTC.

The chain combines TRBV19 with TRBJ1-3; tentative D call: TRBD1 (6 bases). Trimming left V 7 bases short and J 2 bases short, with 18 bases between. The CDR3 length is 16 residues. Germline CDR1 reads LNHDA; CDR2 reads SQIVND (reference sequence). Here the CDR3 DNA reads TGTGCCAGTACCAGAAAGGGGGGGCGCGCTGGAAACACCATATATTTT. Protein: CASTRKGGRAGNTIYF.

This chain links TRBV10-3 with TRBJ1-5; TRBD1 matches at 8 bases. The CDR3 consists of 14 residues. The germline V gene has CDR1 ENHRY and CDR2 SYGVKD. J lost 7 bases, V lost 2 bases, and 4 bases had no gene match. CDR3 nucleotide sequence: TGTGCCATCAGTGAGATACAGGGGGGACAGCCCCAGCATTTT. Protein product: CAISEIQGGQPQHF.

The J gene is TRBJ1-6, the V gene TRBV3-1 (or the pseudogene TRBV3-2); maybe TRBD1 (5 bases). This CDR3 comprises 14 residues. Trimming took off 4 bases at V and 7 bases at J, with 11 bases between the two ends. Germline CDR1 reads LGHDT; CDR2 reads YNNKEL (reference sequence). The DNA for the CDR3 is TGTGCCAGCAGCCTGGGACGGGGGAATTCACCCCTCCACTTT. Amino acids: CASSLGRGNSPLHF.

V usage is TRBV5-1 and J usage is TRBJ1-2; perhaps TRBD1 as D (5 bases). The germline CDR1 and CDR2 sequences are SGHRS and YFSETQ. The CDR3 consists of 16 residues. V was shortened by 1 base and J by 4 bases, with 17 bases between the two germline ends. CDR3 in amino acids: CASSLSSTPTVYGYTF. The CDR3 nucleotides read TGCGCCAGCAGCTTGTCATCGACGCCGACAGTCTATGGCTACACCTTC.

The V and J genes are TRBV27 and TRBJ1-2; D might be TRBD1 (5 bases). This CDR3 is built from 14 residues. Per germline, CDR1 MNHEY and CDR2 SMNVEV (reference sequence). V gave up 5 bases and J gave up 0 bases, with 10 bases separating them. This CDR3 reads CASSPGSANYGYTF. The CDR3 DNA reads TGTGCCAGCAGTCCAGGGTCTGCTAACTATGGCTACACCTTC.

This clone has just one count. This rearrangement joins TRBV27 to TRBJ2-5, with D perhaps TRBD2 (6 bases). Germline CDR1 is MNHEY and CDR2 is SMNVEV (reference sequence). The ends were cut back, 3 bases at V and 2 bases at J, with 13 bases in the middle. The CDR3 loop spans 15 amino acids. The CDR3 region is CASSFGRGGQETQYF. CDR3 coding DNA: TGTGCCAGCAGTTTTGGGCGAGGAGGGCAAGAGACCCAGTACTTC.

This chain connects TRBV2 to TRBJ1-5, with D tentatively TRBD1 (5 bases). Trimming pared 6 bases from V and 4 bases from J, leaving 10 bases between. The CDR3 is made up of 13 amino acids. Looked up from germline, CDR1 is SNHLY and CDR2 is FYNNEI. The CDR3 is CASRDTVNQPQHF. The CDR3 DNA reads as TGTGCCAGCAGGGACACAGTTAATCAGCCCCAGCATTTT.

Sample share makes this clone medium-sized (0.01 to 0.1%). The chain has TRBV28 and TRBJ1-5; D possibly corresponds to TRBD1 (6 bases). CDR1 and CDR2 from the germline V gene are MDHEN and SYDVKM. This CDR3 comprises 12 residues. Trimming cost V 6 bases and J 6 bases, with 9 bases left between them. The CDR3 region is CASSQGSQPQHF. The CDR3 nucleotides are TGTGCCAGCAGCCAGGGGAGTCAGCCCCAGCATTTT.

This clone has a single count. This rearrangement joins TRBV3-1 (or the pseudogene TRBV3-2) to TRBJ1-2; TRBD1 aligns across 7 bases. The CDR3 extends over 12 amino acids. From germline, CDR1 is LGHDT and CDR2 YNNKEL (reference sequence). The V segment lost 2 bases and the J segment 14 bases; nucleotides outside the gene matches: 8. CDR3 residues: CASSQTGTDYTF. CDR3 nucleotide sequence: TGTGCCAGCAGCCAAACCGGGACAGATTATACCTTC.

The chain combines TRBV5-4 with TRBJ1-2, with D maybe TRBD1 (5 bases). Germline CDR1 and CDR2: SGHNT and YYREEE (reference sequence). This CDR3 spans 13 amino acids. The V gene lost 1 base and the J gene lost 2 bases, with 6 bases spanning the gap. CDR3 nucleotides: TGTGCCAGCAGCTTGAACAGGAACTATGGCTACACCTTC. Its translation is CASSLNRNYGYTF.

CDR3 nucleotides: TGTGCCAGCAGTCGACAGAACACTGAAGCTTTCTTT. It codes for CASSRQNTEAFF. The rearrangement links TRBV6-5 to TRBJ1-1; D unclear. Germline CDR1 is MNHEY and CDR2 is SVGAGI. Trimming shortened V by 5 bases and J by 1 base, and 5 bases separated the two germline ends. This CDR3 has 12 amino acids.

The chain joins TRBV29-1 to TRBJ2-2; D not certain. V shed 0 bases and J shed 0 bases, with 5 bases lying between them. This CDR3 spans 14 amino acids. Looked up from germline, CDR1 is SQVTM and CDR2 is ANQGSEA. CDR3 coding DNA: TGCAGCGTTGAAGAGGCTGCGAACACCGGGGAGCTGTTTTTT. Residues: CSVEEAANTGELFF.

The rearrangement uses TRBV19 and TRBJ2-1; TRBD2 aligns across 10 bases. The germline gives CDR1 LNHDA, CDR2 SQIVND (reference sequence). CDR3 length: 15 residues. V trimming: 4 bases; J trimming: 8 bases; junction bases outside the gene matches: 8. The DNA for the CDR3 is TGTGCCAGTAGTACCAAGGGACTAGCGAGCCATGAGCAGTTCTTC. It translates to CASSTKGLASHEQFF.